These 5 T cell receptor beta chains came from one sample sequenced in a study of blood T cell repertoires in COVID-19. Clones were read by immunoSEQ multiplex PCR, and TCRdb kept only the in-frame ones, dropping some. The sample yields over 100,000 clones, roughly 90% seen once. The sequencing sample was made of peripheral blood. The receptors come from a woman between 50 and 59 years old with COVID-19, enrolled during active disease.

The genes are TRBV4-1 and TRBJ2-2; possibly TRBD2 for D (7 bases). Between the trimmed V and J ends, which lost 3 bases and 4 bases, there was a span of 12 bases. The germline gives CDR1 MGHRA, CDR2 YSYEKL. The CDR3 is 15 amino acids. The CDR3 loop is CASSHIGGPTGELFF. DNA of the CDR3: TGCGCCAGCAGCCATATCGGGGGGCCCACCGGGGAGCTGTTTTTT.

The CDR3 sequence is CASSYGGPRGAFF. Written as DNA, the CDR3 is TGTGCCAGCAGTTATGGAGGTCCCAGGGGGGCTTTCTTT. This chain joins TRBV28 and TRBJ1-1, with 7 nucleotides matching TRBD1. The CDR3 runs 13 residues. CDR1 MDHEN and CDR2 SYDVKM come from the germline V gene. The ends lost 4 bases at V and 11 bases at J; junction bases unmatched: 10.

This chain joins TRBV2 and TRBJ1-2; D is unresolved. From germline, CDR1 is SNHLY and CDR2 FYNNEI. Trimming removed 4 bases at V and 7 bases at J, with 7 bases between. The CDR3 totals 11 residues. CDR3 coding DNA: TGTGCCAGCAGTGGGAGGTTTGGCTACACCTTC. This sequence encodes CASSGRFGYTF.

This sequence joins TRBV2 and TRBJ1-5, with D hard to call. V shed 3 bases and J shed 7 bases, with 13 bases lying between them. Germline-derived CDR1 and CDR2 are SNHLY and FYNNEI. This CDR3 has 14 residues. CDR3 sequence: CASSEVRGVQPQHF. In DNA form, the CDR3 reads TGTGCCAGCAGTGAGGTGCGGGGAGTACAGCCCCAGCATTTT. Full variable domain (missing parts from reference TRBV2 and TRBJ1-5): EPEVTQTPSHQVTQMGQEVILRCVPISNHLYFYWYRQILGQKVEFLVSFYNNEISEKSEIFDDQFSVERPDGSNFTLKIRSTKLEDSAMYFCASSEVRGVQPQHFGDGTRLSIL.

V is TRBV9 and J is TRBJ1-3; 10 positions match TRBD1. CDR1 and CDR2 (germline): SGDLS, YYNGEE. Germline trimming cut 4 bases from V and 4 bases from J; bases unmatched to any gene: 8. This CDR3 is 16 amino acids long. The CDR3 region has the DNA TGTGCCAGCAGCCCCACCGGGACAGGGGCAGGAAACACCATATATTTT. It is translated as CASSPTGTGAGNTIYF.